The clone carrying this T cell receptor (beta chain) was counted once. Its antigen is unknown. This record belongs to a study of cytomegalovirus exposure and HLA in healthy donors. Study-wide findings and caveats: In a later analysis, at a false discovery rate of 0.05, 16,951 TCR beta sequences were associated with HLA alleles. CMV serostatus was the only immune exposure information that was available. The authors later found TCR association rates varying by HLA locus, with DRB1 most and HLA-C fewest.

V was pared by 0 bases and J by 0 bases, with 15 bases between. Germline V gene data show CDR1 as LNHDA and CDR2 as SQIVND (reference sequence). CDR3 length: 18 amino acids. Primers: 60 Vbeta forward and 13 Jbeta reverse. The method was immunoSEQ multiplex PCR; TCRdb's version includes in-frame clones alone and lacks a portion of them. The table lists about 140,000 clones, about 80% of them singletons, with approximately 6.2% in the top ten. The TCR originated in a man in his forties or fifties in good health and CMV-seropositive. This rearrangement joins TRBV19 to TRBJ2-1; D may be TRBD1 (6 bases). The sequencing sample was made of PBMCs. The CDR3 nucleotides read TGTGCCAGTAGTATAGATTCAGGGGCCTCCAGCTCCTACAATGAGCAGTTCTTC. Its protein product is CASSIDSGASSSYNEQFF. The whole variable domain, filled in from reference TRBV19 and TRBJ2-1, reads DGGITQSPKYLFRKEGQNVTLSCEQNLNHDAMYWYRQDPGQGLRLIYYSQIVNDFQKGDIAEGYSVSREKKESFPLTVTSAQKNPTAFYLCASSIDSGASSSYNEQFFGPGTRLTVL.